Shown below are 13 T cell receptor beta chains from a single sample sequenced in a study of cytomegalovirus exposure and HLA in healthy donors. Amplification used 60 Vbeta primers and 13 Jbeta primers. Produced via immunoSEQ multiplex PCR; TCRdb's table is partial and in-frame only. This table holds 150,000 to 200,000 clones, under 85% found once. What was sequenced was PBMCs. The origin of the receptors is a woman in her 30s in good health and CMV-seronegative.

The chain carries TRBV2 and TRBJ2-5, with 11 nucleotides matching TRBD2. The CDR3 extends over 15 amino acids. Germline V gene lookup returns CDR1 SNHLY and CDR2 FYNNEI. V lost 7 bases, J lost 5 bases, and 9 bases stayed unmatched. CDR3 region: CASTNPLAGVETQYF. The DNA of the CDR3 is TGTGCCAGCACAAACCCACTAGCGGGGGTTGAGACCCAGTACTTC.

The chain uses TRBV5-1 and TRBJ2-7; 7 bases agree with TRBD1. J was trimmed by 4 bases and V by 4 bases; bases with no gene match: 8. Germline values: CDR1 SGHRS, CDR2 YFSETQ. The CDR3 totals 14 residues. The DNA of the CDR3 is TGCGCCAGCAGCCCGGACAGGCCCGGGTACGAGCAGTACTTC. This gives the protein CASSPDRPGYEQYF.

This clone has just a few counts. The chain links TRBV6-5 to TRBJ2-1; 8 bases are shared with TRBD2. The CDR3 consists of 14 residues. CDR1 is MNHEY, CDR2 SVGAGI, per germline. J was trimmed by 7 bases and V by 5 bases; bases with no gene match: 7. CDR3 protein: CASSPGGDANEQFF. The CDR3 bases are TGTGCCAGCAGTCCCGGGGGGGATGCGAATGAGCAGTTCTTC.

This clone has a handful of counts. The chain has TRBV27 and TRBJ1-5; TRBD1 matches 11 bases. Trimming removed 3 bases from V and 6 bases from J; junction bases left unmatched: 4. The CDR3 totals 15 residues. Germline V gene lookup returns CDR1 MNHEY and CDR2 SMNVEV (reference sequence). Here the CDR3 DNA reads TGTGCCAGCAGTTTGGGACAGGGGGGTGGTCAGCCCCAGCATTTT. It codes for CASSLGQGGGQPQHF.

There are a few counts of this clone. The CDR3 sequence: CASSSRPGTVETQYF. For the CDR3, the DNA is TGTGCCAGCAGCTCCAGACCCGGGACAGTGGAGACCCAGTACTTC. The chain employs TRBV7-2 and TRBJ2-5, with TRBD1 identical over 7 bases. This CDR3 is 15 amino acids long. J lost 5 bases, V lost 4 bases, and 10 bases had no gene match. CDR1 and CDR2 (germline): SGHTA, FQGNSA.

The rearrangement uses TRBV29-1 and TRBJ2-5; 7 bases line up with TRBD2. The CDR3 covers 14 residues. With V trimmed by 6 bases and J by 3 bases, 10 bases remained unmatched. Germline CDR1 reads SQVTM; CDR2 reads ANQGSEA. The CDR3 nucleotides are TGCAGCGTCCCCCTCTCAGGACTAGAAGAGACCCAGTACTTC. Translation: CSVPLSGLEETQYF.

This clone was detected only once. This chain uses TRBV7-9 with TRBJ1-4, with a tentative D call TRBD1 (5 bases). The CDR3 consists of 13 residues. With 5 bases removed from V and 7 bases from J, the gap between germline ends came to 11 bases. Germline V gene data show CDR1 as SEHNR and CDR2 as FQNEAQ (reference sequence). The CDR3 region is CASSRPGGEKLFF. In nucleotides, the CDR3 is TGTGCCAGCAGCCGCCCCGGGGGTGAAAAACTGTTTTTT.

The chain recombines TRBV15 with TRBJ1-4; TRBD1 might be the D (5 bases). The V end lost 2 bases, the J end lost 4 bases, and 14 bases lay between the germline ends. The CDR3 is made up of 16 amino acids. Germline-derived CDR1 and CDR2 are LNHNV and YYDKDF (reference sequence). CDR3 sequence (DNA): TGTGCCACCAGCAGACCCTGGGGACTTGATAATGAAAAACTGTTTTTT. Translating gives CATSRPWGLDNEKLFF.

The V and J genes are TRBV29-1 and TRBJ1-1; D is perhaps TRBD1 (5 bases). The CDR3 extends over 12 amino acids. The germline V gene has CDR1 SQVTM and CDR2 ANQGSEA. V lost 7 bases, J lost 0 bases, and 9 bases lay in between. CDR3 DNA sequence: TGCAGCGCTGGGGCCATGAACACTGAAGCTTTCTTT. It specifies CSAGAMNTEAFF.

V is TRBV7-9 and J is TRBJ1-3; D is possibly TRBD1 (6 bases). The CDR3 is made up of 15 amino acids. Deletions cut 2 bases from V and 1 base from J, with 9 bases between. The germline gives CDR1 SEHNR, CDR2 FQNEAQ (reference sequence). The CDR3 nucleotides are TGTGCCAGCAGCTTACGGGGGGCTTCTGGAAACACCATATATTTT. This translates into CASSLRGASGNTIYF.

The gene calls are TRBV11-2 and TRBJ1-1, with TRBD1 matching over 7 bases. J lost 5 bases, V lost 2 bases, and 5 bases had no gene match. The CDR3 covers 14 residues. Per germline, CDR1 SGHAT and CDR2 FQNNGV. The CDR3 protein is CASSLWPRGTEAFF. Here the CDR3 DNA reads TGTGCCAGCAGCTTATGGCCCAGGGGGACTGAAGCTTTCTTT.

V gene TRBV5-6 combines with J gene TRBJ2-1, with D perhaps matching TRBD2 (6 bases). This CDR3 region has 13 residues. From germline, CDR1 is SGHDT and CDR2 YYEEEE. Deletions cut 4 bases from V and 10 bases from J, with 15 bases between. The CDR3 coding sequence is TGTGCCAGCAGCCAGGGACGGAGGGACGAGCAGTTCTTC. It codes for CASSQGRRDEQFF.

This chain connects TRBV9 to TRBJ1-4; D unresolved. V lost 0 bases to trimming and J lost 4 bases, with 13 bases between them. Germline-derived CDR1 and CDR2 are SGDLS and YYNGEE. The CDR3 extends over 16 amino acids. The CDR3 bases are TGTGCCAGCAGCGTAGGGGCCGACATCGGTAATGAAAAACTGTTTTTT. This sequence encodes CASSVGADIGNEKLFF. The variable domain in full, completed from reference TRBV9 and TRBJ1-4, reads DSGVTQTPKHLITATGQRVTLRCSPRSGDLSVYWYQQSLDQGLQFLIQYYNGEERAKGNILERFSAQQFPDLHSELNLSSLELGDSALYFCASSVGADIGNEKLFFGSGTQLSVL.